The 24 T cell receptor beta chains below all came from one sample that was sequenced in a study of brain metastases from non-small cell lung cancer. TCRdb's table, derived via immunoSEQ multiplex PCR, lists solely in-frame clones and lacks some. The sample lists about 700 clones, more than 75% seen once, with roughly 7.5% in the top ten. The source material was tumor-adjacent normal tissue. These receptors were taken from a donor aged 40 or over with non-small cell lung cancer.

The chain joins TRBV18 to TRBJ1-2; D call uncertain. V dropped 0 bases and J dropped 2 bases, with 1 base sitting between them. This CDR3 region has 12 residues. The germline V gene has CDR1 KGHSH and CDR2 LQKENI. The CDR3 region has the DNA TGTGCCAGCTCACCACCGAACTATGGCTACACCTTC. Protein sequence: CASSPPNYGYTF.

The chain combines TRBV13 with TRBJ2-7; a weak D match, TRBD2 (7 bases). Germline V gene data show CDR1 as PRHDT and CDR2 as FYEKMQ (reference sequence). The CDR3 has 16 residues. V was trimmed by 4 bases and J by 0 bases, leaving 16 bases between them. In DNA form, the CDR3 reads TGTGCCAGCAGCTCACCCCGGGGGGCAAGCTCCTACGAGCAGTACTTC. Amino acids: CASSSPRGASSYEQYF.

The chain recombines TRBV7-6 with TRBJ1-5; possible D gene TRBD1, 6 bases. CDR3 length equals 16 residues. CDR1 SGHVS and CDR2 FNYEAQ come from the germline V gene. V dropped 2 bases and J dropped 1 base, with 12 bases sitting between them. The CDR3 sequence: CASSLSGGRSNQPQHF. As DNA, the CDR3 is TGTGCCAGCAGCTTATCGGGGGGCAGGAGCAATCAGCCCCAGCATTTT.

This clone was seen a single time. The chain carries TRBV21-1 and TRBJ2-7. TRBV21-1 is marked as a pseudogene. The CDR3 loop spans 15 amino acids. For the CDR3, the DNA is TGTGCCAGCAGCAAAGTGTACCCAGCTACCTACGAGCAGTACTTC. As protein: CASSKVYPATYEQYF.

The chain carries TRBV6-1 and TRBJ2-7; no clear D gene. Germline CDR1 is MNHNS and CDR2 is SASEGT. This CDR3 has 15 residues. V lost 2 bases to trimming and J lost 0 bases, with 11 bases between them. DNA of the CDR3: TGTGCCAGCAGTGAAAAGGTCCGGAGCTCCTACGAGCAGTACTTC. This gives the protein CASSEKVRSSYEQYF.

This chain uses TRBV12-3 or TRBV12-4 with TRBJ2-2; D not certain. Trimming stripped 7 bases from V and 1 base from J, with 4 bases between. The CDR3 runs to 12 residues. The CDR3 bases are TGTGCCAGCATCAAGAACACCGGGGAGCTGTTTTTT. Translated: CASIKNTGELFF.

The rearrangement uses TRBV7-9 and TRBJ2-7; possibly TRBD1 or TRBD2 for D (5 bases each). This CDR3 is 18 amino acids long. V was cut by 5 bases and J by 1 base, with 24 bases left in between. Germline CDR1 and CDR2: SEHNR and FQNEAQ (reference sequence). As DNA, the CDR3 is TGTGCCAGCAGCCCCCTGGGGCTGGGCGGGTTGAGTTCCTACGAGCAGTACTTC. This sequence encodes CASSPLGLGGLSSYEQYF.

The chain couples TRBV5-4 to TRBJ2-1; a weak D match, TRBD2 (5 bases). Trimming took off 0 bases at V and 7 bases at J, with 5 bases between the two ends. The CDR3 spans 12 residues. Germline CDR1 reads SGHNT; CDR2 reads YYREEE (reference sequence). The CDR3 reads CASSLGGNEQFF. Written as DNA, the CDR3 is TGTGCCAGCAGCTTGGGAGGGAATGAGCAGTTCTTC.

This rearrangement joins TRBV5-1 to TRBJ2-1, with TRBD1 matching 8 bases. This CDR3 has 16 residues. Trimming at V came to 0 bases and at J to 6 bases, leaving 8 bases not matched to a gene. The germline CDR1 and CDR2 sequences are SGHRS and YFSETQ. The CDR3 protein is CASSLEGAGGINEQFF. CDR3 DNA: TGCGCCAGCAGCTTGGAGGGGGCAGGGGGCATCAATGAGCAGTTCTTC.

The chain joins TRBV3-1 (or the pseudogene TRBV3-2) to TRBJ2-1; the D gene is possibly TRBD1 (5 bases). The CDR3 spans 17 residues. V lost 4 bases, J lost 4 bases, and 20 bases lay in between. CDR1 is LGHDT, CDR2 YNNKEL, per germline (reference sequence). The CDR3 sequence is CASSLFLAGSLYNEQFF. Here the CDR3 DNA reads TGTGCCAGCAGCCTCTTCCTGGCAGGGTCCCTGTACAATGAGCAGTTCTTC.

This clone has only one observation. V and J are TRBV11-3 and TRBJ2-7; no clear D. Trimming left V 1 base short and J 6 bases short, with 10 bases between. The CDR3 runs to 13 residues. Germline CDR1 is SGHNT and CDR2 is YENEEA. Written as DNA, the CDR3 is TGTGCCAGCAGCTTAGGTAATAGCCGCGAGCAGTACTTC. Translation: CASSLGNSREQYF.

This clone turned up a few times. The rearrangement uses TRBV6-1 and TRBJ1-6; unclear D gene. The V end was cut by 6 bases, the J end by 8 bases, with 11 bases between. From germline, CDR1 is MNHNS and CDR2 SASEGT. The CDR3 covers 13 residues. The DNA of the CDR3 is TGTGCCAGCAGCCCCGTCCGGGATTCACCCCTCCACTTT. Its protein product is CASSPVRDSPLHF.

This chain joins TRBV10-2 and TRBJ2-2; D possibly corresponds to TRBD1 (5 bases). Trimming shortened V by 7 bases and J by 7 bases, and 10 bases separated the two germline ends. The V gene's germline CDR1 is WSHSY and CDR2 SAAADI. CDR3 length equals 12 residues. CDR3 sequence: CASTQGGGELFF. In DNA form, the CDR3 reads TGCGCCAGCACCCAGGGTGGCGGGGAGCTGTTTTTT.

The chain joins TRBV7-3 to TRBJ1-1, with 7 nucleotides matching TRBD1. V lost 5 bases, J lost 4 bases, and 7 bases stayed unmatched. Germline V CDR1 and CDR2: SGHTA, FQGTGA. CDR3 length: 14 amino acids. CDR3 bases: TGTGCCAGCAGCCCCAACAGGGGAAGCACTGAAGCTTTCTTT. This sequence encodes CASSPNRGSTEAFF.

The chain employs TRBV6-5 and TRBJ1-2; 8 bases agree with TRBD1. With 7 bases clipped from V and 6 bases from J, the junction kept 7 bases outside the gene matches. The CDR3 extends over 13 amino acids. Germline V gene lookup returns CDR1 MNHEY and CDR2 SVGAGI. CDR3: CASTLGQGNGYTF. The DNA for the CDR3 is TGTGCCAGCACCCTAGGACAGGGAAATGGCTACACCTTC.

V and J are TRBV5-1 and TRBJ2-7, with D perhaps matching TRBD2 (6 bases). This CDR3 contains 13 residues. Germline CDR1 is SGHRS and CDR2 is YFSETQ. V was clipped by 10 bases and J by 0 bases, with 14 bases between them. The chain's CDR3 is CAPTGTYSYEQYF. CDR3 DNA: TGCGCCCCGACCGGGACTTACTCCTACGAGCAGTACTTC.

The chain joins TRBV6-5 to TRBJ2-4; 10 bases agree with TRBD1. The CDR3 runs 14 residues. After removal of 6 bases from V and 4 bases from J, the junction contained 3 bases not matched to a gene. CDR1 MNHEY and CDR2 SVGAGI come from the germline V gene. The CDR3 loop is CASRTGQGKNIQYF. DNA for the CDR3: TGTGCCAGCAGGACGGGACAGGGGAAAAACATTCAGTACTTC.

About this clone: One end of the junction varies from germline; a read error may be responsible. The J gene is TRBJ2-7, the V gene TRBV27; 8 positions match TRBD2. The CDR3 spans 16 residues. Per germline, CDR1 MNHEY and CDR2 SMNVEV (reference sequence). CDR3 in DNA: TGTGCCAGTAGTTTGAAGGGCGGGGGGTTATCCTACGAGCAGTACTTC. It codes for CASSLKGGGLSYEQYF.

The count of this clone is one. V and J are TRBV7-9 and TRBJ1-2; TRBD1 matches 12 bases. Germline V gene data show CDR1 as SEHNR and CDR2 as FQNEAQ (reference sequence). The CDR3 has 15 residues. V lost 4 bases, J lost 8 bases, and 8 bases stayed unmatched. The CDR3 DNA reads as TGTGCCAGCAGCTCCGGGACAGGGGGCAGGCAAGGCTACACCTTC. Residues: CASSSGTGGRQGYTF.

Remarks on this clone: Distinct nucleotide sequences in the sample also encode this CDR3. The V call is TRBV7-9, the J call TRBJ2-1; D unclear. The V end lost 3 bases, the J end lost 5 bases, and 11 bases lay between the germline ends. CDR1 is SEHNR and CDR2 is FQNEAQ in the germline V gene (reference sequence). The CDR3 extends over 14 amino acids. The CDR3, as DNA: TGTGCCAGCAGCTTCTCAGGAGACCACAATGAGCAGTTCTTC. It is translated as CASSFSGDHNEQFF.

The CDR3 DNA is TGTGCCAGCAGTCCTAGGACGGTCACTGAAGCTTTCTTT. Translation gives CASSPRTVTEAFF. The rearrangement uses TRBV2 and TRBJ1-1, with D unclear. V was cut by 5 bases and J by 4 bases, with 11 bases left in between. Germline CDR1 SNHLY, CDR2 FYNNEI. This CDR3 has 13 amino acids.

The chain joins TRBV9 to TRBJ1-1; D is uncertain. V gave up 2 bases and J gave up 1 base, with 6 bases separating them. From germline, CDR1 is SGDLS and CDR2 YYNGEE. This CDR3 spans 13 amino acids. In nucleotides, the CDR3 is TGTGCCAGCAGCGTTTCCTCGAACACTGAAGCTTTCTTT. Its protein product is CASSVSSNTEAFF.

The rearrangement uses TRBV7-8 and TRBJ2-1; TRBD2 matches at 10 bases. Per the germline V gene, CDR1 is SGHVS and CDR2 is FQNEAQ. CDR3 length: 15 residues. The V and J ends lost 5 bases and 9 bases, in that order; junction bases with no gene match: 10. CDR3: CASSLSSGGAGEQFF. CDR3 nucleotide sequence: TGTGCCAGCAGCCTTAGCAGCGGGGGGGCAGGTGAGCAGTTCTTC.

This rearrangement joins TRBV4-1 to TRBJ1-5; D is ambiguous. V was clipped by 6 bases and J by 5 bases, with 14 bases between them. The CDR3 has 14 amino acids. CDR1 MGHRA and CDR2 YSYEKL come from the germline V gene. CDR3: CASSQRRQDQPQHF. The CDR3 DNA is TGCGCCAGCAGTCAGAGGCGTCAGGATCAGCCCCAGCATTTT.